This TCR beta chain was sequenced in a study of blood T cell repertoires in COVID-19. Study processing details: From reference gene primer amplification, estimates of nucleated cell counts were derived. Sequencing used immunoSEQ multiplex PCR; TCRdb keeps in-frame clones, though not all of them. That table is the source of V, J and clone size, and D and trimming were worked out from the DNA. The repertoire holds roughly 450,000 clones, with around 90% as singletons. V was pared by 4 bases and J by 4 bases, with 14 bases between. The germline CDR1 and CDR2 sequences are SGHDT and YYEEEE. The CDR3 totals 14 residues. Participants spanned ages about 18 to 90 years and resided in about two dozen US areas. Assignments of participants to cohorts depended upon their own reported clinical history.

The chain joins TRBV5-6 to TRBJ1-2; tentative D call: TRBD1 (6 bases). The TCR sequence derives from a man between 18 and 29 years old who had recovered from COVID-19. Material: PBMCs or T cells enriched from blood (not recorded which). CDR3 amino acids: CASSPGQTPYGYTF. The CDR3 DNA reads TGTGCCAGCAGCCCCGGACAGACCCCCTATGGCTACACCTTC.